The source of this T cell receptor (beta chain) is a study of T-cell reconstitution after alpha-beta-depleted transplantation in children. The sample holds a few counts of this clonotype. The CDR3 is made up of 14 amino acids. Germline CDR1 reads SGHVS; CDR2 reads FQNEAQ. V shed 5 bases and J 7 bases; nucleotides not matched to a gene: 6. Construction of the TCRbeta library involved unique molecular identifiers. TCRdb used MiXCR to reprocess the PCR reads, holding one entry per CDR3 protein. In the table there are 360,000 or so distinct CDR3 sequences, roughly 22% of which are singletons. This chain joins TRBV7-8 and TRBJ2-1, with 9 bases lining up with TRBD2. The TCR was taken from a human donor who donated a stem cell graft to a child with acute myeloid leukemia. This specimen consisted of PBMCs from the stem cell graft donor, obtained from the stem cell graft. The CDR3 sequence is CASSPPTSGNEQFF. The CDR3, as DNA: TGTGCCAGCAGCCCCCCTACTAGCGGGAATGAGCAGTTCTTC.